The sequence of this T cell receptor beta chain was determined in a study of identical twins. General study results and limits: The study reached conclusions through statistical analysis that was cross-sectional, not following the same donors. Cord blood beta clonotypes that were abundant carried fewer insertions, and memory repertoires showed no such trend.

TCRdb re-called the 5' RACE reads through MiXCR, storing one row per CDR3 protein. The repertoire consists of under 400,000 distinct CDR3 sequences, with about 9% occurring once and the leading ten covering 7.5% to 9.5%. In this sample, this clonotype turned up a few times. No antigen is known for it. The CDR3 consists of 16 residues. The V end was cut by 0 bases, the J end by 1 base, with 13 bases between. Germline CDR1 reads DFQATT; CDR2 reads SNEGSKA (reference sequence). V and J are TRBV20-1 and TRBJ2-1; D is perhaps TRBD1 (5 bases). The specimen was naive T cells sorted from blood. The TCR comes from a woman aged 45-65 years in good health. CDR3 nucleotides: TGCAGTGCTAGAGATGTGGGGCTAACTTCCTACAATGAGCAGTTCTTC. Translating gives CSARDVGLTSYNEQFF.